These 18 T cell receptor beta chains originate from one sample sequenced in a study of blood T cell repertoires in COVID-19. Sequencing was performed with immunoSEQ multiplex PCR; in TCRdb, only in-frame clones are kept and a portion is missing. Counted here are 300,000 to 450,000 clones, approximately 88% occurring once; the ten biggest clones make up around 3%. The sample taken for sequencing was peripheral blood. The receptor source for this set is a woman younger than 45 with COVID-19, enrolled during active disease.

The V and J genes are TRBV7-9 and TRBJ2-4; no reliable D call. Germline V gives CDR1 SEHNR, CDR2 FQNEAQ (reference sequence). The CDR3 loop spans 12 amino acids. V lost 2 bases and J 5 bases, leaving 4 bases between the germline ends. CDR3 region: CASSLPQNIQYF. For the CDR3, the DNA is TGTGCCAGCAGCTTACCTCAAAACATTCAGTACTTC.

The genes are TRBV14 and TRBJ2-1, with a possible D match to TRBD2 (6 bases). The V end was cut by 0 bases, the J end by 5 bases, with 11 bases between. Germline CDR1 and CDR2: SGHDN and FVKESK. This CDR3 spans 15 amino acids. The CDR3 region is CASSQEWGVNNEQFF. The DNA of the CDR3 is TGTGCCAGCAGCCAAGAGTGGGGGGTTAACAATGAGCAGTTCTTC.

The rearrangement uses TRBV19 and TRBJ2-3, with D unclear. From germline, CDR1 is LNHDA and CDR2 SQIVND (reference sequence). This CDR3 comprises 16 residues. V lost 4 bases to trimming and J lost 3 bases, with 17 bases between them. DNA for the CDR3: TGTGCCAGTAGTAGTCTAGGCTCCCTGAATACAGATACGCAGTATTTT. Residues: CASSSLGSLNTDTQYF.

This chain joins TRBV10-3 and TRBJ2-1; 9 bases match TRBD1. The CDR3 is 16 residues long. Looked up from germline, CDR1 is ENHRY and CDR2 is SYGVKD. The trim removed 3 bases at V and 6 bases at J, leaving 9 bases unmatched. Here the CDR3 DNA reads TGTGCCATCAGTGAAGCCGGGACAGGGAGGTTCAATGAGCAGTTCTTC. Its protein is CAISEAGTGRFNEQFF.

The J gene is TRBJ2-7, the V gene TRBV12-1; the tabulated D call, TRBD1, remains unverified against the DNA. TRBV12-1 is tagged as a pseudogene. The CDR3 runs to 15 residues. The CDR3 reads CASSPRQGVNYEQYF. In nucleotides, the CDR3 is TGTGCCAGCAGCCCCCGACAGGGGGTAAACTACGAGCAGTACTTC.

V is TRBV7-9 and J is TRBJ1-1; D unclear. In germline, CDR1 is SEHNR, CDR2 FQNEAQ (reference sequence). Trimming left V 2 bases short and J 7 bases short, with 11 bases between. This CDR3 is 13 amino acids long. The DNA for the CDR3 is TGTGCCAGCAGCTTAAACACCTACAGTGAAGCTTTCTTT. It yields the protein CASSLNTYSEAFF.

CDR3 sequence (DNA): TGTGCCAGCAGTGCGATACGGGGTGAAAATTCACCCCTCCACTTT. Encoded protein: CASSAIRGENSPLHF. The V call is TRBV2, the J call TRBJ1-6; D not certain. Between the trimmed V and J ends, which lost 4 bases and 7 bases, there was a span of 14 bases. The CDR3 loop spans 15 amino acids. The germline V gene has CDR1 SNHLY and CDR2 FYNNEI.

The chain links TRBV21-1 to TRBJ2-1; the table's TRBD1 call for D was not verified on the DNA. TRBV21-1 is listed as a pseudogene. The CDR3 length is 17 residues. CDR3: CASSAKTLWGLVNEQFF. CDR3 sequence (DNA): TGTGCCAGCAGCGCCAAAACCCTCTGGGGGCTGGTGAATGAGCAGTTCTTC.

The chain links TRBV15 to TRBJ1-1; the D gene is possibly TRBD1 (6 bases). CDR1 and CDR2 from the germline V gene are LNHNV and YYDKDF (reference sequence). Trimming stripped 3 bases from V and 1 base from J, with 15 bases between. This CDR3 is built from 16 residues. CDR3 protein: CATSSGQGLANTEAFF. As DNA, the CDR3 is TGTGCCACCAGCAGCGGCCAGGGGTTGGCGAACACTGAAGCTTTCTTT.

The chain links TRBV11-2 to TRBJ1-1; 9 bases match TRBD1. There are 15 residues in the CDR3. The ends lost 5 bases at V and 11 bases at J; junction bases unmatched: 15. Germline lookup yields CDR1 SGHAT and CDR2 FQNNGV. The CDR3 DNA reads TGTGCCAGCAGCCGACAGGGGGTGTCCTCATCTGGGGCTTTCTTT. It translates to CASSRQGVSSSGAFF.

The chain employs TRBV12-5 and TRBJ1-1, with TRBD1 as a possible D gene (6 bases). Germline V gene sequence: CDR1 LGHNT, CDR2 FRNRAP. The CDR3 runs 12 residues. Trimming removed 7 bases from V and 9 bases from J, with 15 bases in between. CDR3: CASDSDRSQAFF. DNA of the CDR3: TGTGCTAGTGATTCTGACAGGAGCCAAGCTTTCTTT.

The chain recombines TRBV6-6 with TRBJ2-7; TRBD2 agrees at 10 bases. J lost 3 bases, V lost 5 bases, and 7 bases had no gene match. Germline V lookup: CDR1 MNHNY, CDR2 SVGAGI (reference sequence). The CDR3 sequence is 15 residues long. CDR3 sequence reads: CASSPEASGSYEQYV. As DNA, the CDR3 is TGTGCCAGCAGTCCCGAGGCTAGCGGGAGCTACGAGCAGTACGTC.

This rearrangement joins TRBV6-5 to TRBJ2-1, with D perhaps TRBD1 (8 bases). The CDR3 runs to 16 residues. Germline V gives CDR1 MNHEY, CDR2 SVGAGI. V lost 2 bases, J lost 7 bases, and 18 bases lay in between. This chain's CDR3 is CASSYGRKRDRNEQFF. The CDR3 nucleotides read TGTGCCAGCAGTTACGGGAGAAAGCGGGACAGGAATGAGCAGTTCTTC.

The chain combines TRBV6-5 with TRBJ1-1, with TRBD1 as a possible D gene (6 bases). V lost 5 bases and J lost 5, with 12 bases in between. From germline, CDR1 is MNHEY and CDR2 SVGAGI. This CDR3 has 13 residues. CDR3 region: CASSKTTGTEAFF. The CDR3 DNA is TGTGCCAGCAGTAAAACTACAGGGACTGAAGCTTTCTTT.

The chain is built from TRBV10-2 and TRBJ2-1, with 11 bases fitting TRBD2. Germline assignment: CDR1 WSHSY and CDR2 SAAADI. Trimming cost V 4 bases and J 9 bases; bases outside gene matches: 8. This CDR3 comprises 15 residues. The CDR3 region has the DNA TGCGCCAGCAGTGTTGCACTAGCGGGGGTGGGTGAGCAGTTCTTC. Its translation is CASSVALAGVGEQFF.

The table lists this clone with a count of one. The chain combines TRBV3-1 (or the pseudogene TRBV3-2) with TRBJ2-4, with TRBD2 identical over 8 bases. Germline V lookup: CDR1 LGHDT, CDR2 YNNKEL (reference sequence). This CDR3 is 18 amino acids long. The trim removed 0 bases at V and 1 base at J, leaving 8 bases unmatched. The CDR3 loop reads CASSQDRREGTAKNIQYF. CDR3 bases: TGTGCCAGCAGCCAAGATAGACGGGAGGGGACGGCCAAAAACATTCAGTACTTC.

The chain employs TRBV5-1 and TRBJ2-3, with a tentative D call TRBD2 (6 bases). The CDR3 runs to 16 residues. V lost 0 bases and J lost 6, with 17 bases in between. Germline-derived CDR1 and CDR2 are SGHRS and YFSETQ. The CDR3 coding sequence is TGCGCCAGCAGCTTGGAATCGGCGGGACGCGACGATACGCAGTATTTT. The encoded protein is CASSLESAGRDDTQYF.

This clone was recorded only once. The chain has TRBV28 and TRBJ1-5, with D unclear. V was pared by 3 bases and J by 2 bases, with 8 bases between. CDR3 length equals 14 residues. Per germline, CDR1 MDHEN and CDR2 SYDVKM. The CDR3 loop reads CASSFLVGNQPQHF. The CDR3, as DNA: TGTGCCAGCAGTTTTCTAGTGGGCAATCAGCCCCAGCATTTT.